The source of this TCR beta chain is a study of OX40 agonist ivuxolimab in advanced cancers. Study-level background: Patients received ivuxolimab, an agonistic anti-OX40 (CD134) antibody.

Only in-frame clones appear in the TCRdb table, and some are missing; sequencing was by immunoSEQ multiplex PCR. The sample gives about 79,000 clones, around 92% of which show up once; more than 5.5% is in the top ten. The CDR3 has 13 amino acids. With 6 bases removed from V and 1 base from J, the gap between germline ends came to 4 bases. Germline lookup yields CDR1 MNHEY and CDR2 SMNVEV (reference sequence). This receptor was obtained from an adult with an advanced solid tumor such as melanoma, head and neck, liver or kidney cancer. The chain carries TRBV27 and TRBJ2-6; D unresolved. The sequenced sample was CD4+ or CD8+ T cells sorted from blood, obtained in a trial of the OX40 agonist ivuxolimab. DNA of the CDR3: TGTGCCAGCAGCCTATCTGGGGCCAACGTCCTGACTTTC. Translating it yields CASSLSGANVLTF.